These 27 T cell receptor beta chains were sequenced from one sample in a study of T cells in women clearing cervical HPV infection. Method: immunoSEQ multiplex PCR; TCRdb's copy keeps in-frame clones and lacks some. The data show 25,000 to 35,000 clones, and the top ten clones hold 3% to 3.5%. The sequencing input was blood buffy coat. Receptors were obtained from a woman aged 18 to 75 with a cervical HPV16 infection that either progressed to CIN3+ or cleared (not recorded which).

The DNA read from the CDR3 is TGTGCCAGTAACGGCGGGGGGGCAGATACG. It codes for CASNGGGADT. The complete CDR3 reads CASNGGGADTQYF. The rearrangement links TRBV19 to TRBJ2-3, with 9 bases aligning to TRBD2. The sequenced fragment ends 3 residues before the CDR3 boundary, so the rest is inferred from the germline J gene. Germline V lookup: CDR1 LNHDA, CDR2 SQIVND (reference sequence). CDR3 length: 13 residues. Trimming took 7 bases from V and 4 from J; bases not matched to a gene: 3.

A word on this clone: The sequence runs out 3 residues before the end of the CDR3; the remainder is reconstructed from the germline J gene. This chain connects TRBV2 to TRBJ2-3; 15 bases match TRBD2. The V and J ends lost 8 bases and 3 bases, in that order; junction bases with no gene match: 3. Germline loops: CDR1 SNHLY, CDR2 FYNNEI. This CDR3 is built from 15 residues. The CDR3 bases that were read are TGTGCCAGCGGGACTAGCGGGGGGACTACAGATACG. Encoded protein: CASGTSGGTTDT. The full CDR3 sequence reads CASGTSGGTTDTQYF.

This chain's CDR3 is CASSQTQGFWYGYTF. The sequenced part of the CDR3 DNA is TGTGCCAGCAGCCAGACGCAGGGGTTCTGGTATGGC. The chain combines TRBV13 with TRBJ1-2; a possible D gene is TRBD1 (6 bases). The read ends 3 residues early relative to the CDR3; the germline J gene fills the gap. V was shortened by 5 bases and J by 5 bases, with 18 bases between the two germline ends. The CDR3 sequence is 15 residues long. Germline V lookup: CDR1 PRHDT, CDR2 FYEKMQ (reference sequence).

As regards this clone: With the read ending 3 residues before the CDR3 end, the germline J gene is used to fill in that end. The genes are TRBV29-1 and TRBJ2-2, with a weak D call TRBD2 (7 bases). Germline lookup yields CDR1 SQVTM and CDR2 ANQGSEA. CDR3 length equals 14 residues. The sequenced part of the CDR3 DNA is TGCAGCGTTGAAGATCCTTGGGAGGGGGAAAAG. Amino acids: CSVEDPWEGEK. The full CDR3 reads CSVEDPWEGEKLFF.

Concerning this clone: The read terminates 3 residues ahead of where the CDR3 ends, so the germline J gene completes it. The V and J genes are TRBV5-4 and TRBJ1-6, with a tentative D call TRBD1 (5 bases). This CDR3 is 16 amino acids long. V lost 5 bases to trimming and J lost 8 bases, with 20 bases between them. The germline V gene encodes CDR1 SGHNT and CDR2 YYREEE (reference sequence). CDR3 residues: CASRLGGGLFDSPLHF. The DNA read from the CDR3 is TGTGCCAGCAGACTGGGGGGGGGACTATTTGATTCACCC.

A word on this clone: The read is 3 residues too short to cover the CDR3 end, so that end is filled in from the germline J gene. The chain carries TRBV20-1 and TRBJ2-7; D call uncertain. Trimming removed 6 bases from V and 5 bases from J, with 11 bases in between. In germline, CDR1 is DFQATT, CDR2 SNEGSKA (reference sequence). This CDR3 region has 11 residues. The CDR3 loop is CSANPSNEQYF. Incomplete CDR3 DNA: TGCAGTGCCAACCCTAGTAACGAG.

A note on this clone: The CDR3 end lies 3 residues beyond the end of the read and is filled in from the germline J gene. The V and J genes are TRBV19 and TRBJ2-3, with TRBD2 identical over 8 bases. In germline, CDR1 is LNHDA, CDR2 SQIVND (reference sequence). The CDR3 is 16 amino acids. Partial CDR3 DNA: TGTGCCAGTAGTATCTGGACCGGGGGGGGCGGCGAGACG. Its translation: CASSIWTGGGGET. The entire CDR3 is CASSIWTGGGGETQYF.

Comments on this clone: Coverage ceases 3 residues before the CDR3 finishes, and the germline J gene fills in the end. V is TRBV2 and J is TRBJ1-1; D is unresolved. This CDR3 has 13 amino acids. Germline-derived CDR1 and CDR2 are SNHLY and FYNNEI. Incomplete CDR3 DNA: TGTGCCAGCAGTATATTAACCACAGATACA. Translation gives CASSILTTDT. The whole CDR3 protein is CASSILTTDTAFF.

Worth noting for this clone: The CDR3 is cut off 3 residues early in the read; its end comes from the germline J gene. This chain joins TRBV5-1 and TRBJ2-3; D is unresolved. The CDR3 is made up of 16 amino acids. In germline, CDR1 is SGHRS, CDR2 YFSETQ. The part of the CDR3 DNA that was read is TGCGCCAGCAGCACCTCGACAAGTGCGATCCAAGAGACG. Translation gives CASSTSTSAIQET. In full, the CDR3 reads CASSTSTSAIQETQYF.

Notes on this clone: The read ends 3 residues before the CDR3 terminus; that terminus is restored from the germline J gene. This CDR3 is also generated by other DNA sequences in the sample. V usage is TRBV2 and J usage is TRBJ1-2; 8 nucleotides match TRBD1. The CDR3 loop spans 13 amino acids. CDR1 and CDR2 from the germline V gene are SNHLY and FYNNEI. V lost 6 bases and J lost 3; bases outside the gene matches: 3. The part of the CDR3 DNA that was read is TGTGCCAGCAGGGGGGACAGGCACTATGGC. This encodes CASRGDRHYG. The whole CDR3 is CASRGDRHYGYTF. The whole variable domain, filled in from reference TRBV2 and TRBJ1-2, reads EPEVTQTPSHQVTQMGQEVILRCVPISNHLYFYWYRQILGQKVEFLVSFYNNEISEKSEIFDDQFSVERPDGSNFTLKIRSTKLEDSAMYFCASRGDRHYGYTFGSGTRLTVV.

Points on this clone: Coverage ceases 3 residues before the CDR3 finishes, and the germline J gene fills in the end. The chain joins TRBV7-8 to TRBJ2-3; TRBD1 is a possible D gene (6 bases). There are 16 residues in the CDR3. CDR1 is SGHVS, CDR2 FQNEAQ, per germline. This CDR3 reads CASSPQQGWSNQPQYF. Incomplete CDR3 DNA: TGTGCCAGCAGCCCCCAACAGGGCTGGAGCAATCAGCCG.

Comments on this clone: The read ends 3 residues before the CDR3 terminus; that terminus is restored from the germline J gene. This rearrangement joins TRBV5-1 to TRBJ1-1, with 8 bases that match TRBD1. The germline V gene encodes CDR1 SGHRS and CDR2 YFSETQ. The CDR3 loop spans 14 amino acids. V was clipped by 4 bases and J by 2 bases; unmatched bases: 4. The covered CDR3 bases are TGCGCCAGCAGCGACAGGGGCTATAACACTGAA. It encodes CASSDRGYNTE. The entire CDR3 sequence reads CASSDRGYNTEAFF.

About this clone itself: A junction end diverges from the germline sequence, so it may reflect a read error. The read terminates 3 residues ahead of where the CDR3 ends, so the germline J gene completes it. Other nucleotide sequences in the sample specify the same CDR3. V gene TRBV10-3 combines with J gene TRBJ1-3; weak D call: TRBD1 (6 bases). The germline V gene has CDR1 ENHRY and CDR2 SYGVKD. The CDR3 has 16 amino acids. The CDR3 region is CAISGGRGGSGNTIYF. The sequenced part of the CDR3 DNA is TGTGCCATCAGTGGGGGCCGGGGGGGCTCTGGAAACACA.

Comment on this clone: The read ends 3 residues early relative to the CDR3; the germline J gene fills the gap. J is TRBJ2-7 and V is TRBV20-1; TRBD1 aligns across 11 bases. The ends lost 5 bases at V and 4 bases at J; junction bases unmatched: 4. Germline values: CDR1 DFQATT, CDR2 SNEGSKA (reference sequence). The CDR3 sequence is 13 residues long. The CDR3 DNA, read in part, is TGCAGTGCTCCCGGGACAGGGGGATACGAG. It encodes CSAPGTGGYE. The full-length CDR3 reads as CSAPGTGGYEQYF.

To note about this clone: The CDR3 end lies 3 residues beyond the end of the read and is filled in from the germline J gene. The chain carries TRBV5-4 and TRBJ2-7, with D perhaps given as TRBD1 or TRBD2 (5 bases each). This CDR3 is 15 amino acids long. Trimming shortened V by 0 bases and J by 6 bases, and 16 bases separated the two germline ends. CDR1 and CDR2 (germline): SGHNT, YYREEE (reference sequence). This CDR3 reads CASSLGGRELSEQYF. CDR3 DNA, as far as it was read: TGTGCCAGCAGCTTGGGAGGCAGGGAGCTGTCCGAG.

CDR3 DNA, as far as it was read: TGCAGTGCTAGCCTGGTGGGGGCACAGAGCAATCAGCCC. Protein: CSASLVGAQSNQP. The full CDR3 sequence reads CSASLVGAQSNQPQHF. The chain recombines TRBV20-1 with TRBJ1-5; perhaps TRBD1 as D (6 bases). The CDR3 end falls 3 residues outside the read, so it is completed with the germline J gene. This CDR3 has 16 amino acids. Germline loops: CDR1 DFQATT, CDR2 SNEGSKA (reference sequence). The V gene lost 3 bases and the J gene lost 1 base, with 16 bases spanning the gap.

In regard to this clone: A junction boundary mismatches the germline segment, possibly from a read error. The read ends 3 residues shy of where the CDR3 ends; the end is completed using the germline J gene. In the same sample, other DNA sequences code for this CDR3. The gene calls are TRBV18 and TRBJ1-3; 8 nucleotides agree with TRBD1. This CDR3 has 18 amino acids. CDR1 is KGHSH, CDR2 LQKENI, per germline. CDR3 protein: CASSPRGQATGAGNTIYF. The covered CDR3 bases are TGTGCCAGCTCACCACGGGGACAGGCAACAGGAGCTGGAAACACG.

The covered CDR3 bases are TGTGCCAGCAGCGCAAACAGGGGCAATCAGCCG. Translated, it gives CASSANRGNQP. The full CDR3 protein is CASSANRGNQPQYF. The J gene is TRBJ2-3, the V gene TRBV7-6; 7 bases agree with TRBD1. The read is 3 residues too short to cover the CDR3 end, so that end is filled in from the germline J gene. Germline CDR1 is SGHVS and CDR2 is FNYEAQ. This CDR3 is built from 14 residues.

Notes on this clone: The DNA ends 3 residues before the CDR3 does, and the rest of the CDR3 is filled in from the germline J gene. The rearrangement joins TRBV7-2 to TRBJ1-1; possibly TRBD1 for D (6 bases). The CDR3 consists of 12 residues. The V gene's germline CDR1 is SGHTA and CDR2 FQGNSA. CDR3 bases read: TGTGCCAGCAGCTTCCCCGGACAGGAA. Its protein product is CASSFPGQE. The full CDR3 sequence reads CASSFPGQEAFF. Full variable domain (remainder filled in from reference TRBV7-2 and TRBJ1-1): GAGVSQSPSNKVTEKGKDVELRCDPISGHTALYWYRQSLGQGLEFLIYFQGNSAPDKSGLPSDRFSAERTGGSVSTLTIQRTQQEDSAVYLCASSFPGQEAFFGQGTRLTVV.

Note on this clone: The missing CDR3 end, 3 residues past where the read stops, is filled in from the germline J gene. This chain uses TRBV6-2 or TRBV6-3 with TRBJ2-7; the match to TRBD1 covers 12 bases. This CDR3 is 17 amino acids long. V shed 5 bases, J shed 2 bases, and the junction held 10 bases outside the gene matches. Germline CDR1 is MNHEY and CDR2 is SVGEGT. CDR3 bases read: TGTGCCAGCAGTAGAACCGGGACAGGGGGCCCCACCTACGAG. It is translated as CASSRTGTGGPTYE. The CDR3 in full is CASSRTGTGGPTYEQYF.

Concerning this clone itself: The sequence runs out 3 residues before the end of the CDR3; the remainder is reconstructed from the germline J gene. The J gene is TRBJ1-1, the V gene TRBV19; D is perhaps TRBD1 (6 bases). This CDR3 is 15 amino acids long. Trimming removed 3 bases at V and 3 bases at J, with 14 bases between. Germline assignment: CDR1 LNHDA and CDR2 SQIVND (reference sequence). CDR3 region: CASSIRDTLHTEAFF. The CDR3 bases that were read are TGTGCCAGTAGTATCCGGGACACGCTCCACACTGAA.

Regarding this clone: Read sequence stops 3 residues before the CDR3 end, and the germline J gene provides the missing end. The chain couples TRBV20-1 to TRBJ1-6; no firm D call. Germline lookup yields CDR1 DFQATT and CDR2 SNEGSKA (reference sequence). Trimming cost V 7 bases and J 0 bases, with 13 bases left between them. CDR3 length: 15 amino acids. CDR3 loop: CSVRRLASYNSPLHF. The DNA read from the CDR3 is TGCAGTGTACGAAGACTAGCCTCCTATAATTCACCC.

Turning to this clone: The observed sequence ends 3 residues before the CDR3 terminus, with the missing tail filled in from the germline J gene. The chain carries TRBV6-1 and TRBJ2-3; D ambiguous. The CDR3 has 13 residues. Per the germline V gene, CDR1 is MNHNS and CDR2 is SASEGT. This CDR3 is CASSEISAQPQYF. The part of the CDR3 DNA that was read is TGTGCCAGCAGTGAAATTTCCGCACAGCCG.

About this clone: With the read ending 3 residues before the CDR3 end, the germline J gene is used to fill in that end. V and J are TRBV5-1 and TRBJ1-1; a weak D match, TRBD1 (5 bases). The CDR3 is 15 residues long. V lost 6 bases, J lost 1 base, and 16 bases lay in between. Germline loops: CDR1 SGHRS, CDR2 YFSETQ. CDR3 protein: CASTRGGEGNTEAFF. The covered CDR3 bases are TGCGCCAGCACCCGGGGGGGGGAGGGGAACACTGAA.

In the case of this clone: One end of the junction is discordant with germline, which a read error may explain. The read is 3 residues too short to cover the CDR3 end, so that end is filled in from the germline J gene. Additional DNA sequences in this sample encode the identical CDR3. This rearrangement joins TRBV7-8 to TRBJ1-3, with D possibly matching TRBD1 (6 bases). The germline V gene has CDR1 SGHVS and CDR2 FQNEAQ. The CDR3 contains 14 residues. This CDR3 is CASSPDSHGNTIYF. The covered CDR3 bases are TGTGCCAGCAGCCCGGACAGCCATGGAAACACT.

Comment on this clone: The CDR3 end lies 3 residues beyond the end of the read and is filled in from the germline J gene. The rearrangement uses TRBV19 and TRBJ1-1; tentatively, D is TRBD1 (5 bases). The CDR3 covers 14 residues. Germline CDR1 and CDR2: LNHDA and SQIVND (reference sequence). CDR3 sequence: CASSKGLAVETAFF. The covered CDR3 bases are TGTGCCAGTAGTAAGGGACTAGCGGTGGAGACA.

For this clone: The read terminates 3 residues before the CDR3 end, so the remaining end is supplied by the germline J gene. V and J are TRBV19 and TRBJ2-3; a weak D match, TRBD1 (6 bases). The CDR3 totals 16 residues. The germline gives CDR1 LNHDA, CDR2 SQIVND (reference sequence). Partial CDR3 DNA: TGTGCCAGTAGTAAGGTCAGGGGCAATAGCAATCAGCCG. Residues: CASSKVRGNSNQP. The full-length CDR3 reads as CASSKVRGNSNQPQYF.